The 8 T cell receptor beta chains given below trace back to one sample, sequenced in a study of HIV-infected patients and healthy controls. Whole blood was used without fractionation, so all unsorted peripheral T cells were included. Reverse transcription used 450 to 500 ng RNA and constant-region primers for alpha and beta. Using multiplexing indices, alpha and beta chain libraries were generated apart by chain-specific third strand synthesis. One entry per CDR3 protein results from TCRdb running MiXCR on the 5' RACE reads. Of approximately 9,500 distinct CDR3 sequences in the sample, about 5% were seen once. The sample in question was blood, obtained before antiretroviral therapy. The receptors come from an adult with HIV infection.

The table lists this clonotype with many counts. The chain employs TRBV20-1 and TRBJ2-1, with a weak D call TRBD2 (5 bases). The germline CDR1 and CDR2 sequences are DFQATT and SNEGSKA (reference sequence). V was shortened by 8 bases and J by 1 base, with 18 bases between the two germline ends. This CDR3 is built from 15 residues. CDR3 in DNA: TGCAGTACCCCAGAGGGCGGGCCTTCCTACAATGAGCAGTTCTTC. Translating it yields CSTPEGGPSYNEQFF.

This clonotype showed up many times. The chain joins TRBV29-1 to TRBJ2-7; D remains ambiguous. Germline assignment: CDR1 SQVTM and CDR2 ANQGSEA. V gave up 3 bases and J gave up 5 bases, with 11 bases separating them. This CDR3 comprises 12 residues. This CDR3 is CSVERSGHEQYF. DNA of the CDR3: TGCAGCGTTGAGCGGTCGGGCCACGAGCAGTACTTC.

This clonotype was seen at least ten times. The chain uses TRBV2 and TRBJ2-1; 9 bases align to TRBD1. CDR1 and CDR2 (germline): SNHLY, FYNNEI. The CDR3 has 13 residues. V gave up 7 bases and J gave up 15 bases; unmatched junction bases: 13. This CDR3 is CASTEEGTGKRFF. The CDR3 DNA reads as TGTGCCAGCACCGAGGAAGGGACAGGGAAACGGTTCTTC.

In this sample, this clonotype is medium-sized. This rearrangement joins TRBV24-1 to TRBJ2-1; 8 nucleotides line up with TRBD1. With V trimmed by 9 bases and J by 8 bases, 8 bases remained unmatched. CDR3 length: 13 residues. The germline gives CDR1 KGHDR, CDR2 SFDVKD. The CDR3 here is CATGGQGRYEQFF. DNA for the CDR3: TGTGCCACCGGCGGACAGGGAAGGTATGAGCAGTTCTTC.

At least ten counts were recorded for this clonotype. V gene TRBV9 combines with J gene TRBJ1-3, with 9 nucleotides matching TRBD1. The CDR3 has 15 residues. Trimming took 3 bases from V and 2 from J; bases not matched to a gene: 3. Germline V CDR1 and CDR2: SGDLS, YYNGEE. CDR3: CASSAGTGPGNTIYF. The CDR3 DNA sequence: TGTGCCAGCAGCGCCGGGACAGGGCCTGGAAACACCATATATTTT.

This clonotype appeared many times. The rearrangement uses TRBV28 and TRBJ2-7; no clear D. Germline assignment: CDR1 MDHEN and CDR2 SYDVKM. The CDR3 sequence is 13 residues long. V was shortened by 3 bases and J by 0 bases, with 6 bases between the two germline ends. The chain's CDR3 is CASSLGNSYEQYF. CDR3 nucleotide sequence: TGTGCCAGCAGTTTGGGAAACTCCTACGAGCAGTACTTC.

This rearrangement joins TRBV10-3 to TRBJ1-2; D uncertain. The CDR3 has 15 residues. V was clipped by 2 bases and J by 3 bases, with 13 bases between them. Germline CDR1 is ENHRY and CDR2 is SYGVKD. CDR3 DNA sequence: TGTGCCATCAGTGAGAGTGAGCGGGCCTACTATGGCTACACCTTC. Amino acid sequence: CAISESERAYYGYTF.

This clonotype was observed at least ten times. V usage is TRBV10-2 and J usage is TRBJ2-3; TRBD2 matches 9 bases. The length of the CDR3 is 20 residues. CDR1 WSHSY and CDR2 SAAADI come from the germline V gene. V lost 6 bases, J lost 5 bases, and 24 bases stayed unmatched. The chain's CDR3 is CASSNSGRWGISGRQDTQYF. CDR3 DNA: TGCGCCAGCAGCAATAGTGGGAGATGGGGCATTAGCGGGAGACAAGATACGCAGTATTTT.